This TCR beta chain was observed in a study of T-cell reconstitution after alpha-beta-depleted transplantation in children. Note on this clonotype: Its matching antigen is unknown.

It was with unique molecular identifiers that the TCRbeta library was prepared. One entry per CDR3 protein results from TCRdb running MiXCR on the PCR reads. The sample holds approximately 230,000 distinct CDR3 sequences, roughly 26% seen once. The CDR3 runs to 17 residues. V lost 2 bases to trimming and J lost 2 bases; unmatched junction nucleotides: 5. The V gene's germline CDR1 is SGHRS and CDR2 YFSETQ. Whole-study results and caveats: Hyperexpanded clones declined; after one year, newly produced T cells mostly supplied diversity. Where some patients showed high TCRbeta diversity at day 60, it came from recipient T cells and thymic progenitors that had survived. Reportedly, roughly two months post-transplant, alpha-beta T cells arose from several hundred expanded graft clones.

The receptor was derived from a girl aged 2 to 9 with Fanconi anemia, due to receive a stem cell transplant. The chain combines TRBV5-1 with TRBJ2-1, with 12 nucleotides matching TRBD2. This specimen consisted of PBMCs, obtained before TCRalphabeta/CD19-depleted stem cell transplant. The CDR3 is CASSLLAGGITYNEQFF. CDR3 DNA sequence: TGCGCCAGCAGCTTACTAGCGGGGGGAATAACCTACAATGAGCAGTTCTTC.